This entry lists 3 T cell receptor beta chains sequenced from one sample in a study of identifying expanded T cells in peripheral blood. Data came from immunoSEQ multiplex PCR; TCRdb stores just in-frame clones and leaves some out. The data contain about 100,000 clones, about 90% of them singletons. The sample comprised blood. The receptor source for this set is a person aged 18 to 75 in good health.

The chain links TRBV14 to TRBJ1-2; D is uncertain. The CDR3 covers 18 residues. Trimming shortened V by 2 bases and J by 8 bases, and 27 bases separated the two germline ends. From germline, CDR1 is SGHDN and CDR2 FVKESK. The CDR3 DNA reads as TGTGCCAGCAGCCAATTAGGTGATCCGCAAGGACGACTCGGAGGCTACACCTTC. This sequence encodes CASSQLGDPQGRLGGYTF.

This sequence joins TRBV6-5 and TRBJ1-2; D possibly corresponds to TRBD1 (5 bases). Deletions cut 7 bases from V and 7 bases from J, with 13 bases between. CDR1 and CDR2 (germline): MNHEY, SVGAGI. The CDR3 extends over 12 amino acids. CDR3 protein: CASNSGKSGYTF. The CDR3 DNA sequence: TGTGCCAGCAATTCAGGGAAGAGTGGCTACACCTTC.

The rearrangement uses TRBV5-5 and TRBJ1-2, with 8 positions matching TRBD1. This CDR3 is 15 amino acids long. Germline V gene data show CDR1 as SGHKS and CDR2 as YYEKEE (reference sequence). J was trimmed by 0 bases and V by 5 bases; bases with no gene match: 6. In DNA form, the CDR3 reads TGTGCCAGCAGTCAAACGACAGGGGCTAACTATGGCTACACCTTC. It translates to CASSQTTGANYGYTF.